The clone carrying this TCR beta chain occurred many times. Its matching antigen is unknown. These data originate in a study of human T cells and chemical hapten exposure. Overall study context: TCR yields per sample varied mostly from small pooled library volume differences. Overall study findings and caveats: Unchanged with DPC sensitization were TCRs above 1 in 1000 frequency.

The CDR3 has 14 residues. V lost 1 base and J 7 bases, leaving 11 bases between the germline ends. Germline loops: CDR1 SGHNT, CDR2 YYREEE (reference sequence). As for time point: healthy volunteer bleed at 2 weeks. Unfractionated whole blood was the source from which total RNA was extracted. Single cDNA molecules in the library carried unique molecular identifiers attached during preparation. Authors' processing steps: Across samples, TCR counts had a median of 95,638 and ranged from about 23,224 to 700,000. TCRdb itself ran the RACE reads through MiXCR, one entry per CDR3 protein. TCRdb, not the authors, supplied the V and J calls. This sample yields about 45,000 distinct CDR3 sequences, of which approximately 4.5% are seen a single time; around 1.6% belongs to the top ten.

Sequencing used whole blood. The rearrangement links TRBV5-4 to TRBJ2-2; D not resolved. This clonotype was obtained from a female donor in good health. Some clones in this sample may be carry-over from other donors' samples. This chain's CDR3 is CASSLRRPDGELFF. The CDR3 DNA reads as TGTGCCAGCAGCTTGCGTCGACCGGACGGGGAGCTGTTTTTT.